This entry features one T cell receptor beta chain sequence. Method: immunoSEQ multiplex PCR; TCRdb's copy keeps in-frame clones and lacks some. The sample consists of about 34,000 clones, around 83% of them appearing once. This sample is drawn from a study of OX40 agonist ivuxolimab in advanced cancers. Germline V lookup: CDR1 SGHNT, CDR2 YYREEE (reference sequence). The V segment lost 4 bases and the J segment 8 bases; nucleotides outside the gene matches: 20. The CDR3 consists of 19 residues. The receptor was isolated from an adult with an advanced solid tumor such as melanoma, head and neck, liver or kidney cancer. This chain connects TRBV5-4 to TRBJ1-4, with 10 bases aligning to TRBD1. Sequencing used CD4+ or CD8+ T cells sorted from blood, obtained in a trial of the OX40 agonist ivuxolimab. CDR3 in amino acids: CASSSHRDRGRRGKEKLFF. CDR3 bases: TGTGCCAGCAGCAGTCACCGGGACAGGGGAAGGAGGGGTAAAGAAAAACTGTTTTTT.